What follows are 18 T cell receptor beta chains derived from one specimen sequenced in a study of blood T cell repertoires in COVID-19. The data were produced by immunoSEQ multiplex PCR, yet TCRdb's version contains in-frame clones alone and is incomplete. This sample yields 150,000 or so clones, of which approximately 82% are seen a single time; nearly 15% belongs to the top ten. Source material: peripheral blood. These TCRs come from a human donor with acute or convalescent COVID-19. The donor label of this sample is uncertain.

V is TRBV19 and J is TRBJ1-1; D is ambiguous. The germline V gene has CDR1 LNHDA and CDR2 SQIVND (reference sequence). This CDR3 has 14 amino acids. Trimming shortened V by 2 bases and J by 1 base, and 8 bases separated the two germline ends. The CDR3 nucleotides are TGTGCCAGTAGTATATTCAGTTCGAACACTGAAGCTTTCTTT. Translation: CASSIFSSNTEAFF.

This clone was detected only a few times. The gene calls are TRBV6-2 or TRBV6-3 and TRBJ1-2; 10 bases agree with TRBD1. Trimming cost V 2 bases and J 6 bases; bases outside gene matches: 9. Germline V gives CDR1 MNHEY, CDR2 SVGEGT. The CDR3 runs 16 residues. CDR3 DNA: TGTGCCAGCAGTTACCTCGGACAGGGGGAGTGGAATGGCTACACCTTC. It is translated as CASSYLGQGEWNGYTF.

V usage is TRBV25-1 and J usage is TRBJ1-2, with a tentative D call TRBD1 (6 bases). The germline CDR1 and CDR2 sequences are MGHDK and SYGVNS. The V gene lost 2 bases and the J gene lost 8 bases, with 15 bases spanning the gap. The CDR3 is made up of 14 amino acids. DNA for the CDR3: TGTGCCAGCAGTGAAGGGGGCCAGTTCAGCGGCTACACCTTC. Translated, it gives CASSEGGQFSGYTF.

J is TRBJ2-5 and V is TRBV12-3 or TRBV12-4; a weak D match, TRBD1 (6 bases). V lost 6 bases and J 3 bases, leaving 11 bases between the germline ends. The CDR3 consists of 13 residues. Here the CDR3 DNA reads TGTGCCAGCAGAGGGACAAGGAAAGAGACCCAGTACTTC. Protein sequence: CASRGTRKETQYF.

The chain combines TRBV12-5 with TRBJ2-1, with a tentative D call TRBD2 (5 bases). From germline, CDR1 is LGHNT and CDR2 FRNRAP. V was clipped by 5 bases and J by 5 bases, with 16 bases between them. This CDR3 spans 15 amino acids. The CDR3 bases are TGTGCTAGTGGTGCCCCGAGGGCCGCTAACAATGAGCAGTTCTTC. It encodes CASGAPRAANNEQFF.

The chain combines TRBV10-2 with TRBJ2-4; D is perhaps TRBD1 (5 bases). This CDR3 is 13 amino acids long. Germline CDR1 is WSHSY and CDR2 is SAAADI. Between the trimmed V and J ends, which lost 0 bases and 7 bases, there was a span of 7 bases. CDR3 coding DNA: TGCGCCAGCAGTGAGTCGTCAGGGAACATTCAGTACTTC. This encodes CASSESSGNIQYF.

This rearrangement joins TRBV6-6 to TRBJ1-2, with 7 bases aligning to TRBD1. Per the germline V gene, CDR1 is MNHNY and CDR2 is SVGAGI (reference sequence). The junction had 6 bases not matched to a gene; V was cut back by 6 bases and J by 5 bases. CDR3 size: 13 residues. CDR3 amino acids: CASREGAVYGYTF. CDR3 sequence (DNA): TGTGCCAGCAGGGAGGGGGCGGTTTATGGCTACACCTTC.

The chain is built from TRBV5-8 and TRBJ1-2; TRBD1 is a possible D gene (5 bases). The germline V and J ends were trimmed by 9 bases and 4 bases, with 22 bases remaining between them. CDR3 length: 15 residues. The germline CDR1 and CDR2 sequences are SGHTS and YDEGEE. Here the CDR3 reads CATTLAGPIFYGYTF. The DNA for the CDR3 is TGTGCCACCACCCTTGCGGGACCCATCTTCTATGGCTACACCTTC.

A few counts support this clone. The genes are TRBV5-8 and TRBJ1-2; no definite D call. Looked up from germline, CDR1 is SGHTS and CDR2 is YDEGEE. V was clipped by 5 bases and J by 7 bases, with 15 bases between them. This CDR3 has 13 residues. The CDR3 is CASRSEVAAGYTF. CDR3 DNA sequence: TGTGCCAGCAGAAGCGAGGTAGCGGCTGGCTACACCTTC.

The CDR3: CATSRGLSEPQHF. The CDR3 region has the DNA TGTGCCACCAGCAGAGGACTGTCGGAGCCCCAGCATTTT. The rearrangement joins TRBV15 to TRBJ1-5, with no clear D. Germline V gene data show CDR1 as LNHNV and CDR2 as YYDKDF (reference sequence). The CDR3 is 13 residues long. Trimming took 1 base from V and 8 from J, leaving 9 bases between them. Together with reference TRBV15 and TRBJ1-5, the CDR3 gives the full variable domain: DAMVIQNPRYQVTQFGKPVTLSCSQTLNHNVMYWYQQKSSQAPKLLFHYYDKDFNNEADTPDNFQSRRPNTSFCFLDIRSPGLGDTAMYLCATSRGLSEPQHFGDGTRLSIL.

The chain is built from TRBV28 and TRBJ1-4; D remains unclear. The V and J ends lost 5 bases and 8 bases respectively, with 12 bases between them. This CDR3 region has 13 residues. From germline, CDR1 is MDHEN and CDR2 SYDVKM. CDR3 sequence reads: CASSTSFNEKLFF. CDR3 DNA sequence: TGTGCCAGCAGTACAAGTTTCAACGAAAAACTGTTTTTT.

The chain recombines TRBV30 with TRBJ1-1; 9 bases line up with TRBD1. Germline CDR1 GTSNPN, CDR2 SVGIG (reference sequence). V shed 4 bases, J shed 3 bases, and the junction held 15 bases outside the gene matches. The CDR3 runs to 17 residues. The CDR3 sequence is CAWKVHGQGSRYTEAFF. In DNA form, the CDR3 reads TGTGCCTGGAAGGTTCATGGACAGGGGAGTAGGTACACTGAAGCTTTCTTT.

The V call is TRBV9, the J call TRBJ1-1; D not resolved. Trimming left V 4 bases short and J 4 bases short, with 11 bases between. The CDR3 covers 13 residues. Germline V gene data show CDR1 as SGDLS and CDR2 as YYNGEE. The CDR3 sequence is CASSLARGTEAFF. The CDR3 DNA reads TGTGCCAGCAGCCTCGCCCGGGGCACTGAAGCTTTCTTT.

J is TRBJ2-5 and V is TRBV5-1; D perhaps matches TRBD2 (6 bases). The germline V gene encodes CDR1 SGHRS and CDR2 YFSETQ. The CDR3 totals 14 residues. With 4 bases removed from V and 4 bases from J, the gap between germline ends came to 14 bases. The CDR3 DNA reads as TGCGCCAGCAGCCTCGGGGAGGTAGGAGAGACCCAGTACTTC. This gives the protein CASSLGEVGETQYF.

This clone was counted once. This chain joins TRBV4-1 and TRBJ1-1; 7 bases fit TRBD1. The CDR3 has 13 amino acids. Germline CDR1 and CDR2: MGHRA and YSYEKL. V was clipped by 10 bases and J by 1 base; unmatched bases: 6. The CDR3 bases are TGCGCCACCACAGACAGGGCGAACACTGAAGCTTTCTTT. Protein: CATTDRANTEAFF.

V gene TRBV3-1 (or the pseudogene TRBV3-2) combines with J gene TRBJ2-2, with 7 bases identical to TRBD1. CDR1 is LGHDT and CDR2 is YNNKEL in the germline V gene (reference sequence). Trimming removed 0 bases from V and 4 bases from J; junction bases left unmatched: 2. This CDR3 has 15 residues. This CDR3 reads CASSQEGGITGELFF. The CDR3 DNA is TGTGCCAGCAGCCAAGAAGGGGGCATCACCGGGGAGCTGTTTTTT.

V is TRBV5-5 and J is TRBJ1-2; tentative D call: TRBD1 (5 bases). Germline lookup yields CDR1 SGHKS and CDR2 YYEKEE (reference sequence). The CDR3 has 13 residues. Trimming pared 4 bases from V and 3 bases from J, leaving 10 bases between. This CDR3 is CASSPTEDYGYTF. The CDR3 nucleotides are TGTGCCAGCAGCCCGACAGAGGACTATGGCTACACCTTC.

The chain uses TRBV29-1 and TRBJ2-2, with TRBD1 as a possible D gene (6 bases). The ends were cut back, 7 bases at V and 5 bases at J, with 8 bases in the middle. The CDR3 contains 11 residues. CDR1 and CDR2 from the germline V gene are SQVTM and ANQGSEA. The CDR3 region is CSATGTGELFF. CDR3 nucleotides: TGCAGCGCAACAGGGACCGGGGAGCTGTTTTTT.